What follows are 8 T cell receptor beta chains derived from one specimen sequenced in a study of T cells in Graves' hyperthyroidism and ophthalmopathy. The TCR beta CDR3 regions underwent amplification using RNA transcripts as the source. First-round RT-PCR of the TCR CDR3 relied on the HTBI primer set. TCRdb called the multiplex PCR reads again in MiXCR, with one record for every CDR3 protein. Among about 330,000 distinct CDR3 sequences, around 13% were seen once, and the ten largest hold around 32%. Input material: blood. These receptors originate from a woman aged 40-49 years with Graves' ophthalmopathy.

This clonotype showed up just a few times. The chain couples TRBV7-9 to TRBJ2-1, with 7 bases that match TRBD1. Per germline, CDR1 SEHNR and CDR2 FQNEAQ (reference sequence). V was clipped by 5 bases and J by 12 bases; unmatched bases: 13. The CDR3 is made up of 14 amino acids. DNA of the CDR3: TGTGCCAGCAGCCCCACCGGGCCAGGGGGTCGGCAGTTCTTC. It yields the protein CASSPTGPGGRQFF.

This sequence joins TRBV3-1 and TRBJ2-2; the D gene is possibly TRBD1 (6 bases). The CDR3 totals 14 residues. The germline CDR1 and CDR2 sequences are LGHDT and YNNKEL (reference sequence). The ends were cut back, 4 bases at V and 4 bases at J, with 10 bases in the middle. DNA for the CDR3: TGTGCCAGCAGCCCCCAAGGGGGCACCGGGGAGCTGTTTTTT. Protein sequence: CASSPQGGTGELFF.

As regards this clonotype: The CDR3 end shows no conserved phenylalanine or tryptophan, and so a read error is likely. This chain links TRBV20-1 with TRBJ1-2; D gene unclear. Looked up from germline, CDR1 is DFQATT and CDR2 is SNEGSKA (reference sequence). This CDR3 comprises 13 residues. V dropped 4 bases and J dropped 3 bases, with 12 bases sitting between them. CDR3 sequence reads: CSANRGNDYGYTL. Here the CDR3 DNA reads TGCAGTGCTAACCGGGGTAACGACTATGGCTACACCCTC.

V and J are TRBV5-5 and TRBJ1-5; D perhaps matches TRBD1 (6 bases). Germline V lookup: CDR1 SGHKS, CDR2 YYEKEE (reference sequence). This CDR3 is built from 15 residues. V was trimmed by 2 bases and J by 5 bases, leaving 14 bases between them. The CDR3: CASSLGTTTDQPQHF. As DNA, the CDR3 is TGTGCCAGCAGCTTAGGGACAACCACCGATCAGCCCCAGCATTTT.

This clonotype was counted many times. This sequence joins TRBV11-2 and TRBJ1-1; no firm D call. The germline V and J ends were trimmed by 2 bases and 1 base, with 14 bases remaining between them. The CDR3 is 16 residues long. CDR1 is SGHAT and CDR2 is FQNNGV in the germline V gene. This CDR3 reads CASSLTQPPPNTEAFF. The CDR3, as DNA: TGTGCCAGCAGCTTAACACAGCCCCCACCGAACACTGAAGCTTTCTTT.

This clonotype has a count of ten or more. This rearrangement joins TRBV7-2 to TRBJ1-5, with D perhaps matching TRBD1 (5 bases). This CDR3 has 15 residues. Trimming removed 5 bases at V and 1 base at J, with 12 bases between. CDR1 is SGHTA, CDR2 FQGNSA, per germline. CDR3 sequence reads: CASSLWEGSNQPQHF. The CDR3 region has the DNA TGTGCCAGCAGCCTCTGGGAGGGGAGCAATCAGCCCCAGCATTTT.

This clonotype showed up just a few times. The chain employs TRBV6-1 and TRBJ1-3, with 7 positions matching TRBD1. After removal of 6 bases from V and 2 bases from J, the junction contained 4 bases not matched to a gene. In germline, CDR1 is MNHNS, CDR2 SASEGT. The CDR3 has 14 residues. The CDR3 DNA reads TGTGCCAGCAGGGCGACAGGGACTGGAAACACCATATATTTT. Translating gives CASRATGTGNTIYF.

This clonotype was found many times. The CDR3, as DNA: TGTGCCAGCAGCCGCCCGGGGGGGAGCTCCTACAATGAGCAGTTCTTC. This codes for CASSRPGGSSYNEQFF. The V and J genes are TRBV7-2 and TRBJ2-1; 8 positions match TRBD2. This CDR3 spans 16 amino acids. V dropped 5 bases and J dropped 0; count of bases not matched to a gene: 6. Germline V lookup: CDR1 SGHTA, CDR2 FQGNSA.